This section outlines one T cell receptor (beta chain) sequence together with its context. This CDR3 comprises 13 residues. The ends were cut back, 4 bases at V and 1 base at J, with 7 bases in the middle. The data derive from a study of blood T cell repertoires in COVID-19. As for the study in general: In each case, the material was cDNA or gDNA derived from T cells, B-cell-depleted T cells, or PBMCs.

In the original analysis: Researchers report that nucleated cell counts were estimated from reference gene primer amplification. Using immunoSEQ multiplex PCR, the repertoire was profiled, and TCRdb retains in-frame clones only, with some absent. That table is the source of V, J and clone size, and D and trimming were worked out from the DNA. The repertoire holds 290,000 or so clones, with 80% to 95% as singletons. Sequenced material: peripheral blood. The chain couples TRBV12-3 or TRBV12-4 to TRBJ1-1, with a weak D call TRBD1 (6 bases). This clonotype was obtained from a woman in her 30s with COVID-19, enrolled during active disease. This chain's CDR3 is CASSWTANTEAFF. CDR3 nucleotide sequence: TGTGCCAGCAGTTGGACAGCGAACACTGAAGCTTTCTTT.